Each of the 8 T cell receptor beta chains below was sequenced from the same sample in a study of sequential checkpoint blockade in melanoma. Here immunoSEQ multiplex PCR was the method, and the copy in TCRdb shows in-frame clones only, minus some. The sample records 40,000 or so clones, just under 85% being singletons. This sample's treatment: randomized to nivolumab then ipilimumab (arm A) or the reverse (arm B). Sequencing used CD8+ T cells sorted from blood (inferred from file names), obtained from a patient given nivolumab and ipilimumab in sequence. All receptors come from a human donor with melanoma.

The chain recombines TRBV5-4 with TRBJ1-1; maybe TRBD1 (5 bases). Trimming removed 0 bases from V and 1 base from J, with 7 bases in between. The CDR3 sequence is 14 residues long. From germline, CDR1 is SGHNT and CDR2 YYREEE (reference sequence). The CDR3 bases are TGTGCCAGCAGCTTGGTCGGGGGGAACACTGAAGCTTTCTTT. Protein: CASSLVGGNTEAFF.

The chain employs TRBV29-1 and TRBJ2-1; the match to TRBD1 covers 7 bases. V was pared by 0 bases and J by 2 bases, with 10 bases of the junction left unmatched. Germline CDR1 and CDR2: SQVTM and ANQGSEA. This CDR3 has 17 residues. The CDR3: CSVEDLEPGGTYNEQFF. CDR3 DNA sequence: TGCAGCGTTGAAGATCTGGAACCAGGGGGAACCTACAATGAGCAGTTCTTC.

This rearrangement joins TRBV19 to TRBJ2-1, with 13 bases fitting TRBD2. Per germline, CDR1 LNHDA and CDR2 SQIVND (reference sequence). This CDR3 has 16 residues. With 6 bases clipped from V and 0 bases from J, the junction kept 2 bases outside the gene matches. CDR3 protein: CASSRTSGSSYNEQFF. As DNA, the CDR3 is TGTGCCAGTAGCCGGACTAGCGGGAGCTCCTACAATGAGCAGTTCTTC.

The V call is TRBV7-9, the J call TRBJ1-2; tentatively, D is TRBD1 (5 bases). V dropped 5 bases and J dropped 3 bases, with 16 bases sitting between them. The CDR3 covers 15 residues. Germline CDR1 and CDR2: SEHNR and FQNEAQ (reference sequence). The CDR3 DNA sequence: TGTGCCAGCAGCCCCACAGCAGGAGGGGACTATGGCTACACCTTC. Encoded protein: CASSPTAGGDYGYTF.

The chain carries TRBV19 and TRBJ2-1; TRBD2 agrees at 11 bases. There are 14 residues in the CDR3. J was trimmed by 6 bases and V by 7 bases; bases with no gene match: 5. In germline, CDR1 is LNHDA, CDR2 SQIVND (reference sequence). CDR3 region: CASTGTSGLNEQFF. CDR3 sequence (DNA): TGTGCCAGTACCGGGACTAGCGGTCTCAATGAGCAGTTCTTC.

This clone was seen once. The chain has TRBV5-1 and TRBJ2-5; 8 bases fit TRBD2. The J call may be in error: the DNA end matches TRBJ2-7 better. CDR1 is SGHRS, CDR2 YFSETQ, per germline. The CDR3 covers 14 residues. CDR3 protein: CASSFGTREYEQYF. In DNA, the CDR3 is TGCGCCAGCAGCTTCGGGACTAGGGAATACGAGCAGTACTTC.

The V and J genes are TRBV27 and TRBJ1-2; D remains unclear. CDR3 length: 16 residues. Germline V gene data show CDR1 as MNHEY and CDR2 as SMNVEV (reference sequence). V lost 5 bases to trimming and J lost 2 bases, with 18 bases between them. CDR3: CASSQTAGGGNYGYTF. DNA for the CDR3: TGTGCCAGCAGTCAAACGGCGGGAGGAGGGAACTATGGCTACACCTTC.

V and J are TRBV4-1 and TRBJ2-5, with a weak D call TRBD2 (6 bases). TRBJ2-7 matches the DNA end more closely, so the J call is doubtful. Germline CDR1 is MGHRA and CDR2 is YSYEKL. This CDR3 is built from 13 residues. CDR3 nucleotides: TGCGCCAGCAGCCCGGGGGTCCCCTACGAGCAGTACTTC. Translated: CASSPGVPYEQYF.